Shown below are 20 T cell receptor beta chains from a single sample sequenced in a study of identical twins. From the 5' RACE reads, TCRdb called clonotypes with MiXCR, one entry per CDR3 protein. Of fewer than 350,000 distinct CDR3 sequences listed, 6.5% to 9.5% are singletons. The same data also went into a second study, on yellow fever vaccine responses in identical twins.

The specimen was memory (CD45RO+) T cells sorted from blood. The origin of the receptors is a woman aged 18-30 years in good health.

A few counts support this clonotype. The genes are TRBV20-1 and TRBJ1-2; 7 nucleotides align to TRBD1. The CDR3 has 12 residues. J gave up 2 bases and V 6 bases, and 3 bases lay outside the gene matches. Germline CDR1 and CDR2: DFQATT and SNEGSKA (reference sequence). The CDR3 DNA follows: TGCAGTGCGCAACAGGGGAACTATGGCTACACCTTC. Translated: CSAQQGNYGYTF.

V is TRBV19 and J is TRBJ2-5, with a possible D match to TRBD1 (6 bases). V shed 3 bases and J shed 0 bases, with 8 bases lying between them. CDR3 size: 14 residues. The germline CDR1 and CDR2 sequences are LNHDA and SQIVND (reference sequence). CDR3 sequence reads: CASSITGYQETQYF. CDR3 sequence (DNA): TGTGCCAGTAGTATCACAGGGTACCAAGAGACCCAGTACTTC.

V and J are TRBV5-1 and TRBJ2-1, with TRBD2 matching 13 bases. This CDR3 comprises 18 residues. J lost 8 bases, V lost 3 bases, and 14 bases had no gene match. Germline V gene lookup returns CDR1 SGHRS and CDR2 YFSETQ. This CDR3 is CASSWGRLAGGPPDEQFF. The CDR3 DNA is TGCGCCAGCAGCTGGGGTAGACTAGCGGGAGGCCCGCCGGATGAGCAGTTCTTC.

This clonotype has more than one count but fewer than ten. The CDR3 coding sequence is TGCAGTGCAAAAGCCCGGGGCCGCGTTCGGTACAATGAGCAGTTCTTC. This encodes CSAKARGRVRYNEQFF. The J gene is TRBJ2-1, the V gene TRBV20-1; D assignment may be TRBD1 or TRBD2 (5 bases each). CDR1 DFQATT and CDR2 SNEGSKA come from the germline V gene (reference sequence). Trimming took 6 bases from V and 4 from J, leaving 22 bases between them. The CDR3 contains 16 residues.

Here the CDR3 reads CASSDKGRHGETQYF. In DNA form, the CDR3 reads TGCGCCAGCAGTGATAAAGGGAGGCACGGGGAGACCCAGTACTTC. The gene calls are TRBV5-1 and TRBJ2-5; tentatively, D is TRBD2 (6 bases). Trimming took 5 bases from V and 5 from J, leaving 19 bases between them. The CDR3 totals 15 residues. Germline lookup yields CDR1 SGHRS and CDR2 YFSETQ.

J is TRBJ2-5 and V is TRBV20-1; D is possibly TRBD1 or TRBD2 (5 bases each). Trimming shortened V by 0 bases and J by 5 bases, and 10 bases separated the two germline ends. The CDR3 loop spans 13 amino acids. Germline V CDR1 and CDR2: DFQATT, SNEGSKA (reference sequence). The CDR3 DNA sequence: TGCAGTGCTAGAGAGAGCTGGGGGGAGACCCAGTACTTC. Its protein is CSARESWGETQYF.

The rearrangement links TRBV14 to TRBJ2-1; TRBD2 matches 10 bases. CDR1 and CDR2 (germline): SGHDN, FVKESK. J lost 3 bases, V lost 6 bases, and 5 bases had no gene match. The length of the CDR3 is 15 residues. The CDR3 sequence: CASRPGLANYNEQFF. The CDR3 region has the DNA TGTGCCAGCAGACCGGGACTAGCGAACTACAATGAGCAGTTCTTC.

This clonotype was seen many times. The genes are TRBV2 and TRBJ2-1; D is undetermined. Trimming stripped 10 bases from V and 0 bases from J, with 16 bases between. The germline gives CDR1 SNHLY, CDR2 FYNNEI. The CDR3 sequence is 15 residues long. The CDR3 region is CATDYGPGSYNEQFF. CDR3 DNA sequence: TGTGCCACCGATTATGGACCCGGCTCCTACAATGAGCAGTTCTTC.

J is TRBJ2-5 and V is TRBV2, with 7 bases aligning to TRBD2. This CDR3 comprises 14 residues. Germline trimming cut 6 bases from V and 5 bases from J; bases unmatched to any gene: 9. Germline CDR1 SNHLY, CDR2 FYNNEI. The CDR3 coding sequence is TGTGCCAGCAGATTGGCGGGGGAGAGGGAGACCCAGTACTTC. Translating gives CASRLAGERETQYF.

This clonotype was observed a few times. V and J are TRBV23-1 and TRBJ2-7; no reliable D call. TRBV23-1 qualifies as an ORF whose function is uncertain. Trimming cost V 11 bases and J 9 bases, with 8 bases left between them. The length of the CDR3 is 8 residues. CDR3 sequence (DNA): TGCGCCTGCGACGGGCAGTACTTC. It specifies CACDGQYF.

This clonotype was detected only a few times. This chain joins TRBV10-3 and TRBJ2-3; 10 bases agree with TRBD2. Germline V lookup: CDR1 ENHRY, CDR2 SYGVKD. Germline trimming cut 5 bases from V and 2 bases from J; bases unmatched to any gene: 4. CDR3 length equals 15 residues. The CDR3 sequence is CAISFSGGTTDTQYF. The CDR3 DNA sequence: TGTGCCATCAGTTTTAGCGGGGGGACCACAGATACGCAGTATTTT.

The sample holds a few counts of this clonotype. The chain carries TRBV19 and TRBJ2-1, with TRBD2 identical over 10 bases. CDR1 is LNHDA, CDR2 SQIVND, per germline (reference sequence). The trim removed 4 bases at V and 4 bases at J, leaving 4 bases unmatched. The CDR3 spans 15 residues. CDR3 coding DNA: TGTGCCAGTAGTAAGACTAGCGGGTCATACAATGAGCAGTTCTTC. Translated: CASSKTSGSYNEQFF.

Details on this clonotype: A much larger clone is a single base away; this may be a read error. V gene TRBV12-3 or TRBV12-4 combines with J gene TRBJ2-1; 10 nucleotides align to TRBD2. V was clipped by 5 bases and J by 11 bases; unmatched bases: 12. The CDR3 is 15 residues long. CDR3 region: CASSEIAGGRHKQFF. The DNA of the CDR3 is TGTGCCAGCAGTGAAATAGCGGGAGGACGGCATAAGCAGTTCTTC.

This chain connects TRBV7-8 to TRBJ2-3; 7 positions agree with TRBD2. Trimming took 5 bases from V and 5 from J; bases not matched to a gene: 13. Germline V lookup: CDR1 SGHVS, CDR2 FQNEAQ. The CDR3 runs 16 residues. CDR3 region: CASSPIGGSSGDTQYF. The CDR3 DNA reads as TGTGCCAGCAGCCCCATCGGGGGGAGTTCTGGAGATACGCAGTATTTT.

Only a few counts were recorded for this clonotype. The chain joins TRBV28 to TRBJ2-1; 12 positions agree with TRBD2. The CDR3 length is 15 residues. Germline CDR1 reads MDHEN; CDR2 reads SYDVKM. Trimming cost V 4 bases and J 12 bases; bases outside gene matches: 10. In DNA, the CDR3 is TGTGCCAGCAGTTCCGCCGGGGCTAGCGGGAGGGGGCAGTTCTTC. This gives the protein CASSSAGASGRGQFF.

This clonotype was counted ten times or more. The V gene is TRBV7-6, the J gene TRBJ2-5; 8 nucleotides agree with TRBD1. V gave up 5 bases and J gave up 2 bases; unmatched junction bases: 7. Germline CDR1 reads SGHVS; CDR2 reads FNYEAQ. The CDR3 loop spans 15 amino acids. The CDR3 nucleotides read TGTGCCAGCAGCCCAAACAGGGGGATACAAGAGACCCAGTACTTC. Translation gives CASSPNRGIQETQYF.

This clonotype was recorded many times. V is TRBV3-1 and J is TRBJ2-7; D ambiguous. Germline assignment: CDR1 LGHDT and CDR2 YNNKEL (reference sequence). Trimming took off 9 bases at V and 1 base at J, with 1 base between the two ends. CDR3 size: 9 residues. This CDR3 reads CASSYEQYF. The CDR3 DNA is TGTGCCAGTTCCTACGAGCAGTACTTC.

This chain links TRBV19 with TRBJ2-7; 7 bases are shared with TRBD1. With V trimmed by 7 bases and J by 4 bases, 10 bases remained unmatched. CDR1 is LNHDA, CDR2 SQIVND, per germline (reference sequence). The CDR3 spans 14 residues. CDR3 nucleotide sequence: TGTGCCAGTACCCCTACCGGGACAGAATACGAGCAGTACTTC. This encodes CASTPTGTEYEQYF. Supplemented by reference TRBV19 and TRBJ2-7, the full variable domain reads DGGITQSPKYLFRKEGQNVTLSCEQNLNHDAMYWYRQDPGQGLRLIYYSQIVNDFQKGDIAEGYSVSREKKESFPLTVTSAQKNPTAFYLCASTPTGTEYEQYFGPGTRLTVT.

This clonotype has a count of ten or more. The rearrangement uses TRBV15 and TRBJ2-1; D is possibly TRBD2 (5 bases). This CDR3 has 14 residues. Germline CDR1 reads LNHNV; CDR2 reads YYDKDF (reference sequence). V dropped 4 bases and J dropped 4 bases, with 11 bases sitting between them. The CDR3 nucleotides are TGTGCCACCAGCACAGAGCGGTTTTACAATGAGCAGTTCTTC. It specifies CATSTERFYNEQFF.

This clonotype has a handful of counts. The chain joins TRBV20-1 to TRBJ2-1; D call uncertain. This CDR3 spans 15 amino acids. The V gene lost 3 bases and the J gene lost 0 bases, with 12 bases spanning the gap. Germline V gene data show CDR1 as DFQATT and CDR2 as SNEGSKA (reference sequence). CDR3 nucleotides: TGCAGTGCTAGCCCAGTTAGCAGCTCCTACAATGAGCAGTTCTTC. This encodes CSASPVSSSYNEQFF.